Below, one TCR beta chain is given with its context. Its antigen is not identified. The data stem from a study of T cells in Graves' hyperthyroidism and ophthalmopathy. Study-level results: Blood also held most thyroid clonotypes expanded beyond 0.001.

Participants, patients aged 18 to 65, had newly diagnosed hyperthyroidism with a duration under 2 months. Diagnoses used clinical symptoms, serum thyroxine and TRAb, thyroid ultrasound and orbital computed tomography. TCR beta CDR3 sequences were amplified from RNA transcripts. Primed by the HTBI set, a first-round RT-PCR was run on the TCR CDR3. TCRdb called the multiplex PCR reads again in MiXCR, with one record for every CDR3 protein. There are under 700,000 distinct CDR3 sequences in the sample; approximately 15% occur only once, and approximately 18% lies in the top ten. Germline-derived CDR1 and CDR2 are MNHEY and SVGEGT. CDR3 length equals 17 residues. The V gene end was trimmed by 2 bases and the J gene end by 10 bases; junction bases not matched to a gene: 16.

The sequence derives from a woman aged 18-29 years with Graves' hyperthyroidism. The J gene is TRBJ2-1, the V gene TRBV6-2 or TRBV6-3; 8 bases line up with TRBD2. Input material: blood. CDR3 in DNA: TGTGCCAGCAGTTACCCAGCGGGAGAATCAACGGGACGCGAGCAGTTCTTC. It codes for CASSYPAGESTGREQFF.